These T cell receptor beta chains were read from a single sample in a study of radiotherapy plus CTLA-4 blockade in lung cancer. The repertoire was sequenced with immunoSEQ multiplex PCR; TCRdb's copy has only in-frame clones and lacks some. The sample includes tens of thousands of clones, around three quarters of them seen just once. The sample in question was peripheral blood, obtained from a patient treated with radiotherapy plus ipilimumab. The receptors shown here come from a human donor with non-small cell lung cancer that progressed on radiotherapy plus ipilimumab. CDR3s include the opening cysteine and the closing phenylalanine or tryptophan. The order of the fields is V gene, J gene, CDR3 protein.

TRBV30,TRBJ1-1,CAWSPGVTEAFF
TRBV2,TRBJ2-3,CASRAGGPVRHAQYF
TRBV7-6,TRBJ2-7,CASSLEAGLSYEQYF
TRBV15,TRBJ1-2,CATSRDLTGGNGYTF
TRBV27,TRBJ2-3,CASSYLASGGTDTQYF
TRBV27,TRBJ1-1,CASSLGGLNTEAFF
TRBV2,TRBJ2-1,CASRLGLAGEVEQFF
TRBV9,TRBJ2-1,CASSVEVSPRRDNEQFF
TRBV7-2,TRBJ1-2,CASSLARGMDYGYTF
TRBV30,TRBJ1-2,CAWERTAYGYTF
TRBV11-2,TRBJ2-7,CASSLPKTSESSYEQYF